The rows below give T cell receptor beta chains drawn from one sample of a study of cytomegalovirus exposure and HLA in healthy donors. The repertoire was sequenced with immunoSEQ multiplex PCR; TCRdb's copy has only in-frame clones and lacks some. Of about 78,000 clones listed, around three quarters were seen once; the top ten hold approximately 1%. The specimen sequenced was PBMCs. The receptors were gathered from a male donor in good health and CMV-seronegative. The CDR3 runs from the conserved cysteine through the conserved F or W. The D gene is left open where the match is weak. Only some rows state a clone size, as once, few, many or a class for expanded clones.

V gene	D gene	clone size	J gene	CDR3 DNA	CDR3 protein
TRBV2	.	once	TRBJ1-2	TGTGCCAGCAGTGAGGCGGGAGGATCTAACTATGGCTACACCTTC	CASSEAGGSNYGYTF
TRBV18	.	.	TRBJ2-1	TGTGCCAGCTCACCACTTGTGAGCGCACTCTCCTACAATGAGCAGTTCTTC	CASSPLVSALSYNEQFF
TRBV7-9	TRBD2	.	TRBJ2-3	TGTGCCAGCAGCCAAACTAGCGGGGCCGGCACAGATACGCAGTATTTT	CASSQTSGAGTDTQYF
TRBV7-6	TRBD1	.	TRBJ1-3	TGTGCCAGCAGCTTAACGACAGGGTGGACTGGAAACACCATATATTTT	CASSLTTGWTGNTIYF
TRBV7-9	TRBD1	.	TRBJ1-1	TGTGCCAGCGGACTCGACAGGGGTGAAGCTTTCTTT	CASGLDRGEAFF
TRBV19	.	.	TRBJ1-1	TGTGCCGTGGGATTAACAGGTGCCGTGAACACTGAAGCTTTCTTT	CAVGLTGAVNTEAFF
TRBV7-7	TRBD1	.	TRBJ2-2	TGTGCCAGCAGTTCGGGACAGGGGGTCGGGGAGCTGTTTTTT	CASSSGQGVGELFF
TRBV7-9	.	.	TRBJ1-5	TGTGCCAGCAGCTCCGACAGTTTCAATCAGCCCCAGCATTTT	CASSSDSFNQPQHF
TRBV10-2	.	.	TRBJ1-4	TGCGCCAGCGGGGCATGGGGTGAAAAACTGTTTTTT	CASGAWGEKLFF
TRBV25-1	TRBD2	.	TRBJ2-5	TGTGCCAGCACAGCGGGAGGGAGTGAGACCCAGTACTTC	CASTAGGSETQYF
TRBV29-1	.	once	TRBJ1-1	TGCAGCGTTGATATGAACACTGAAGCTTTCTTT	CSVDMNTEAFF
TRBV5-1	TRBD1	.	TRBJ1-2	TGCGCCAGCAGCTTGGCCGGGACAGACTTCTATGGCTACCCCTTC	CASSLAGTDFYGYPF
TRBV6-6	TRBD1	.	TRBJ1-1	TGTGCCAGCAGTTCCAACAGGGGCGGGACTGAAGCTTTCTTT	CASSSNRGGTEAFF
TRBV19	TRBD2	.	TRBJ2-1	TGTGCCAGTAGGAGCGGGGGGGCCCTGAATGAGCAGTTCTTC	CASRSGGALNEQFF
TRBV11-2	.	once	TRBJ1-3	TGTGCCAGCAGCTCCTCGGGGGTTTCTGGAAACACCATATATTTT	CASSSSGVSGNTIYF
TRBV5-6	.	.	TRBJ2-1	TGTGCCAGCAGCTTGGACCCGGGCTCCTACAATGAGCAGTTCTTC	CASSLDPGSYNEQFF
TRBV13	.	.	TRBJ2-1	TGTGCCAGCAGAACTTTTTCAGGGTACAATGAGCAGTTCTTC	CASRTFSGYNEQFF
TRBV6-5	.	.	TRBJ1-1	TGTGCCAGCACCCGAGGGAGGAACACTGAAGCTTTCTTT	CASTRGRNTEAFF
TRBV18	TRBD2	.	TRBJ2-3	TGTGCCAGCTCAACTTGGACTAGTAGGACAGATACGCAGTATTTT	CASSTWTSRTDTQYF
TRBV7-6	TRBD1	.	TRBJ1-2	TGTGCCAGCAGCTGGGACAGGTCATCGAAGGGGGGCTACCCCTTC	CASSWDRSSKGGYPF
TRBV11-2	.	.	TRBJ1-3	TGTGCCAGCAGCTGGACTGTGGGGAGCTCTGGAAACACCATATATTTT	CASSWTVGSSGNTIYF
TRBV29-1	.	.	TRBJ1-2	TGCAGCGGTGGGGGCGGGGGGGAAGGCTATGGCTACACCTTC	CSGGGGGEGYGYTF
TRBV5-4	TRBD1	.	TRBJ1-2	TGTGCCAGCAGCTTACAGGGGAACTATGGCTACACCTTC	CASSLQGNYGYTF
TRBV7-2	.	.	TRBJ1-2	TGTGCCAGCAGCTTAGCCATGACAGGATATGGCTACACCTTC	CASSLAMTGYGYTF
TRBV5-1	.	few	TRBJ1-1	TGCGCCAGCAGCTTGGGGGCCGGGACACAGAACACTGAAGCTTTCTTT	CASSLGAGTQNTEAFF
TRBV6-1	.	.	TRBJ1-2	TGTGCCAGCAGTGAAAACCCAGGGTTGGGCTACACCTTC	CASSENPGLGYTF
TRBV5-1	TRBD1	few	TRBJ1-1	TGCGCCAGCAGCCCGAGGACAGGGAATGAGAGTGAAGCTTTCTTT	CASSPRTGNESEAFF
TRBV6-1	.	.	TRBJ1-5	TGTGCCAGTCAGGACAAGGATCTTAGTCAGCCCCAGCATTTT	CASQDKDLSQPQHF
TRBV6-5	TRBD2	.	TRBJ2-5	TGTGCCAGCAGTTCTCTAGCGGGGGGTCTCGAGACCCAGTACTTC	CASSSLAGGLETQYF
TRBV5-4	.	.	TRBJ2-7	TGTGCCAGCAGGGACTTTACTGGGAACTACGAGCAGTACTTC	CASRDFTGNYEQYF
TRBV29-1	.	.	TRBJ1-2	TGCAGCGTTCAGGGGACGGACTATGGCTACACCTTC	CSVQGTDYGYTF